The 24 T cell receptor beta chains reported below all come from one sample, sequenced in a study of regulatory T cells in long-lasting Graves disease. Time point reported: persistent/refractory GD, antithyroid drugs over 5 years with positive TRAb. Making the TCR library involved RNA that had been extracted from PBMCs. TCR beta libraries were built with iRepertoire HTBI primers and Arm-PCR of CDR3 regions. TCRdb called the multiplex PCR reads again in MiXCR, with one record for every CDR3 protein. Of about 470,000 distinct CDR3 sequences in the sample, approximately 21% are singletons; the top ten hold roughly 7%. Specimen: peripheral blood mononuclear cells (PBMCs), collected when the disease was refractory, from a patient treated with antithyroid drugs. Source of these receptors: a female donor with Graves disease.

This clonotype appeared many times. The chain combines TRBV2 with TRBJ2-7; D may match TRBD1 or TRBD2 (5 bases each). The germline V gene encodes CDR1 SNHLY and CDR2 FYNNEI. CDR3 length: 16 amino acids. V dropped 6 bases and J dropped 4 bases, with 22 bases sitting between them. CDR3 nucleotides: TGTGCCAGCAGGCCGGGGCCTCCTAAATGGTATTACGAGCAGTACTTC. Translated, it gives CASRPGPPKWYYEQYF.

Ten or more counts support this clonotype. The CDR3: CASSFQGYQPQHF. DNA for the CDR3: TGTGCCAGCAGTTTTCAGGGGTACCAGCCCCAGCATTTT. This chain joins TRBV12-3 or TRBV12-4 and TRBJ1-5, with a possible D match to TRBD1 (6 bases). V lost 3 bases to trimming and J lost 7 bases, with 10 bases between them. CDR3 length equals 13 residues.

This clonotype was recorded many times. CDR3 amino acids: CASSSLGTGTLGPQHF. CDR3 coding DNA: TGTGCCAGCAGTTCCCTCGGGACAGGGACCCTAGGGCCCCAGCATTTT. This sequence joins TRBV28 and TRBJ1-5; the match to TRBD1 covers 9 bases. V was pared by 4 bases and J by 9 bases, with 13 bases of the junction left unmatched. This CDR3 has 16 residues. The germline V gene has CDR1 MDHEN and CDR2 SYDVKM.

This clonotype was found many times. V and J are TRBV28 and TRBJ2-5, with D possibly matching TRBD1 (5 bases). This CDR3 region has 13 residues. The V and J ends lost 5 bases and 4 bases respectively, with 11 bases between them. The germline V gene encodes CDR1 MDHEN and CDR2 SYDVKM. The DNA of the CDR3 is TGTGCCAGCAGTCTAAGGGGTTTAGAGACCCAGTACTTC. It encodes CASSLRGLETQYF.

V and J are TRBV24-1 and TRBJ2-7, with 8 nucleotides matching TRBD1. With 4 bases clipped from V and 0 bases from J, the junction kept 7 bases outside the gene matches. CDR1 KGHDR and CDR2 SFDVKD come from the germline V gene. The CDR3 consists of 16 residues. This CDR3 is CATSEPDRETSYEQYF. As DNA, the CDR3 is TGTGCCACCAGTGAACCGGACAGGGAAACCTCCTACGAGCAGTACTTC.

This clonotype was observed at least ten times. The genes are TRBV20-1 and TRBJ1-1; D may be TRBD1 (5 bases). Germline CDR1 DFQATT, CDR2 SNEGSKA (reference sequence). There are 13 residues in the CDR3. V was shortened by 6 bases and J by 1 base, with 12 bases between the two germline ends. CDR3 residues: CSAPPDRNTEAFF. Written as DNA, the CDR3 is TGCAGTGCCCCACCTGACAGGAACACTGAAGCTTTCTTT.

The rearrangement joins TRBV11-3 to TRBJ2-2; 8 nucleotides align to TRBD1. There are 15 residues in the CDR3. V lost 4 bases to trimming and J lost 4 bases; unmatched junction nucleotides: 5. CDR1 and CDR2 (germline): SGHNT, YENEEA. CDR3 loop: CASSYGQGVTGELFF. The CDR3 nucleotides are TGTGCCAGCAGCTATGGACAGGGCGTCACCGGGGAGCTGTTTTTT.

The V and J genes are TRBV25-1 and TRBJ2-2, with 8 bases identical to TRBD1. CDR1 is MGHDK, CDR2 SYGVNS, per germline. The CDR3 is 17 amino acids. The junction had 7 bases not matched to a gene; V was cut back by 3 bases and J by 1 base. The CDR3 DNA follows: TGTGCCAGCAGTGAGGCCAGGACAGGGTGGAACACCGGGGAGCTGTTTTTT. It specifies CASSEARTGWNTGELFF.

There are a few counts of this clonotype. CDR3 protein: CASSLSAGGAYGYTF. DNA for the CDR3: TGTGCCAGTAGTCTTTCGGCAGGGGGTGCCTATGGCTACACCTTC. The chain links TRBV19 to TRBJ1-2; TRBD1 aligns across 7 bases. This CDR3 contains 15 residues. V was clipped by 5 bases and J by 4 bases; unmatched bases: 10. Germline CDR1 reads LNHDA; CDR2 reads SQIVND (reference sequence).

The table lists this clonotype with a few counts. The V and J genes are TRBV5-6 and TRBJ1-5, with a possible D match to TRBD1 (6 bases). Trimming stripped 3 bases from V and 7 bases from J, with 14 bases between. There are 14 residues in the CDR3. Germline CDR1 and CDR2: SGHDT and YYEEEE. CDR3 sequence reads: CASSYRERGQPQHF. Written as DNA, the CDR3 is TGTGCCAGCAGCTACAGGGAAAGGGGACAGCCCCAGCATTTT. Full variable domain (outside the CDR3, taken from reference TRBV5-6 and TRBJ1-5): DAGVTQSPTHLIKTRGQQVTLRCSPKSGHDTVSWYQQALGQGPQFIFQYYEEEERQRGNFPDRFSGHQFPNYSSELNVNALLLGDSALYLCASSYRERGQPQHFGDGTRLSIL.

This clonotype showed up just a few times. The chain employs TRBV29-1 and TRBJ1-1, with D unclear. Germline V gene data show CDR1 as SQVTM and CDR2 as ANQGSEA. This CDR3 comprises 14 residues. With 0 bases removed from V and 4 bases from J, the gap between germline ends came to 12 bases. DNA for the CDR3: TGCAGCGTTGAAGATCGAAGGGCAAGCACTGAAGCTTTCTTT. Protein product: CSVEDRRASTEAFF.

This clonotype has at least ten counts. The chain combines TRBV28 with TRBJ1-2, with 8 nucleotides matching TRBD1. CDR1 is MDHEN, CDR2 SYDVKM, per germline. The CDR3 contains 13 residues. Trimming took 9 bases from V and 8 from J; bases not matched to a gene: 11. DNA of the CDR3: TGTGCCAGTCAACAGGGGGAATATGGAGGCTACACCTTC. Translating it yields CASQQGEYGGYTF.

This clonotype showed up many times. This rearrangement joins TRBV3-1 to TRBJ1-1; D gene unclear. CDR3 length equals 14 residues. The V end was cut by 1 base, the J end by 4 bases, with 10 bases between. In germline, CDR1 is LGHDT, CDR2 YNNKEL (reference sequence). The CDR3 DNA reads TGTGCCAGCAGCCAAGCCCCCGGGAGCACTGAAGCTTTCTTT. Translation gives CASSQAPGSTEAFF.

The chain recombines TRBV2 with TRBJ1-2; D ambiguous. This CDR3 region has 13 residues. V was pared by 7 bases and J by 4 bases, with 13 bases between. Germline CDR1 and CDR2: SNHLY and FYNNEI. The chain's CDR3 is CASTPLVGYGYTF. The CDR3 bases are TGTGCCAGCACTCCATTGGTTGGCTATGGCTACACCTTC.

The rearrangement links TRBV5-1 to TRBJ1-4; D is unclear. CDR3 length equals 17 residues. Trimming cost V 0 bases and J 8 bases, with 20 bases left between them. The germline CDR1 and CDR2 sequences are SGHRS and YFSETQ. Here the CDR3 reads CASSLVPPGVAREKLFF. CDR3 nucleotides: TGCGCCAGCAGCTTGGTCCCCCCCGGAGTTGCTCGAGAAAAACTGTTTTTT.

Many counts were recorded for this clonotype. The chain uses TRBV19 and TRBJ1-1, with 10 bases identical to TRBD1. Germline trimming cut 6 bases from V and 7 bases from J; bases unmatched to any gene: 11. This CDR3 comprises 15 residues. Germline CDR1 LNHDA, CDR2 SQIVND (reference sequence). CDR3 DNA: TGTGCCAGTAGGGCCGGGACAGGGGTTTGGAGTGAAGCTTTCTTT. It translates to CASRAGTGVWSEAFF.

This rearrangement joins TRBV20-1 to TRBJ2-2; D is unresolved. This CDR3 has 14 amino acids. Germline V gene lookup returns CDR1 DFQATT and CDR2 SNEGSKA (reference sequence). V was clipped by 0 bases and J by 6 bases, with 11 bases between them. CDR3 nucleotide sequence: TGCAGTGCTAGAGATCTTTTGGTTTCCGGGGAGCTGTTTTTT. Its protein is CSARDLLVSGELFF.

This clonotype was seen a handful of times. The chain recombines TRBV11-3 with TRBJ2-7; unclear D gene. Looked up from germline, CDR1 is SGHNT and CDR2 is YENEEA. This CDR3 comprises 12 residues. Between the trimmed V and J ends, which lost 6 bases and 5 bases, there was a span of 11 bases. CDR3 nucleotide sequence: TGTGCCAGCAGTCCCAATTTCCACGAGCAGTACTTC. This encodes CASSPNFHEQYF.

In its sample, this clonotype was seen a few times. DNA for the CDR3: TGCGCCAGCAGCTACCACAGGGGCTCCTCCTACGAGCAGTACTTC. It encodes CASSYHRGSSYEQYF. V and J are TRBV5-1 and TRBJ2-7; TRBD1 agrees at 7 bases. After removal of 3 bases from V and 0 bases from J, the junction contained 6 bases not matched to a gene. Germline CDR1 and CDR2: SGHRS and YFSETQ. This CDR3 contains 15 residues.

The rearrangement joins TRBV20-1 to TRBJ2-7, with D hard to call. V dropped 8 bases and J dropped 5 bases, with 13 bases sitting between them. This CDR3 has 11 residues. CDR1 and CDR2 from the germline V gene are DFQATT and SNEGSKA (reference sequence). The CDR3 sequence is CSTKAGHEQYF. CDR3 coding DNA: TGCAGTACTAAGGCAGGACACGAGCAGTACTTC.

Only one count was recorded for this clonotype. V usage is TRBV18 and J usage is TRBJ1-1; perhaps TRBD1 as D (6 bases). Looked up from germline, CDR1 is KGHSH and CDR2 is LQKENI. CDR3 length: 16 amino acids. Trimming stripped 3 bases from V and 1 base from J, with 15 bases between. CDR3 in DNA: TGTGCCAGCTCACCGTCCAGGGGATCGGGGAACACTGAAGCTTTCTTT. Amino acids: CASSPSRGSGNTEAFF.

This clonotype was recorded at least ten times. The CDR3 sequence: CASSPAADMNEKLFF. CDR3 nucleotide sequence: TGTGCCAGCAGTCCGGCTGCGGATATGAATGAAAAACTGTTTTTT. The chain couples TRBV28 to TRBJ1-4; D unclear. Germline V lookup: CDR1 MDHEN, CDR2 SYDVKM. Between the trimmed V and J ends, which lost 5 bases and 5 bases, there was a span of 15 bases. The CDR3 sequence is 15 residues long.

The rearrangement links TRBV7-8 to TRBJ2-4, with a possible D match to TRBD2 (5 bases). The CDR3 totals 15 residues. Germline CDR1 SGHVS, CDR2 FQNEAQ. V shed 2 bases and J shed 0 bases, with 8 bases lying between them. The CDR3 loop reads CASSLKRLAKNIQYF. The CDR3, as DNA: TGTGCCAGCAGCTTAAAGCGGCTAGCCAAAAACATTCAGTACTTC.

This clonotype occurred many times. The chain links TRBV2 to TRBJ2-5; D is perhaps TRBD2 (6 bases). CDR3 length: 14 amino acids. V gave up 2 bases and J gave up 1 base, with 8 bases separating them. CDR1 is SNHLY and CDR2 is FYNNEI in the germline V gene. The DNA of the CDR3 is TGTGCCAGCAGTGAATGGGGACTCCAAGAGACCCAGTACTTC. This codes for CASSEWGLQETQYF.